The 20 T cell receptor beta chains listed next were all sequenced from one sample in a study of CD8+CD57+ T cells in acquired aplastic anemia. Genomic DNA provided the template from which TCR beta VDJ and CDR3 profiles were obtained. One entry per CDR3 protein, called by TCRdb with MiXCR from the reads. In the table there are about 190,000 distinct CDR3 sequences, roughly 56% of which are singletons. Source material: sorted CD4+, CD8+, or CD8+CD57+ T cells (not recorded which) from PBMCs. Receptors were obtained from a human donor in good health, serving as a control.

This clonotype came up once. The chain is built from TRBV25-1 and TRBJ2-1; unclear D gene. This CDR3 spans 12 amino acids. In germline, CDR1 is MGHDK, CDR2 SYGVNS. The V and J ends lost 4 bases and 6 bases respectively, with 7 bases between them. For the CDR3, the DNA is TGTGCCAGCAGTGTAGGTGTCAATGAGCAGTTCTTC. Encoded protein: CASSVGVNEQFF. The whole variable domain, filled in from reference TRBV25-1 and TRBJ2-1, reads EADIYQTPRYLVIGTGKKITLECSQTMGHDKMYWYQQDPGMELHLIHYSYGVNSTEKGDLSSESTVSRIRTEHFPLTLESARPSHTSQYLCASSVGVNEQFFGPGTRLTVL.

This clonotype occurred once. One junction end does not reproduce the germline sequence, and a read error may be involved. The gene calls are TRBV12-5 and TRBJ2-1; D could derive from TRBD1 or TRBD2 (6 bases each). Germline V gives CDR1 LGHNT, CDR2 FRNRAP. This CDR3 is 18 amino acids long. As DNA, the CDR3 is TGTGCTAGTGGTTTGGACCCCTTAGGGGGGTCCCCACACAATGGGCAGTTCTTC. It encodes CASGLDPLGGSPHNGQFF.

This clonotype was counted ten times or more. The J gene is TRBJ2-3, the V gene TRBV6-5, with D tentatively TRBD2 (5 bases). Trimming shortened V by 4 bases and J by 3 bases, and 8 bases separated the two germline ends. The germline gives CDR1 MNHEY, CDR2 SVGAGI. This CDR3 spans 13 amino acids. The CDR3 nucleotides are TGTGCCAGCAGTTTCGGGGAGACAGATACGCAGTATTTT. Translated, it gives CASSFGETDTQYF.

The chain uses TRBV9 and TRBJ2-7; 8 bases fit TRBD1. The V gene's germline CDR1 is SGDLS and CDR2 YYNGEE. V dropped 5 bases and J dropped 3; count of bases not matched to a gene: 10. CDR3 length: 15 amino acids. The CDR3 loop is CASSLRGTGFYEQYF. For the CDR3, the DNA is TGTGCCAGCAGTTTAAGGGGGACAGGCTTCTACGAGCAGTACTTC.

The CDR3 region has the DNA TGTGCCAGCAGCTTAGGGGAGACCCTGGGAGATACGCAGTATTTT. This sequence encodes CASSLGETLGDTQYF. This chain links TRBV7-6 with TRBJ2-3; maybe TRBD2 (5 bases). This CDR3 region has 15 residues. Germline V gene sequence: CDR1 SGHVS, CDR2 FNYEAQ. V was cut by 1 base and J by 5 bases, with 13 bases left in between.

CDR3 nucleotides: TGCAGTGCTAGAGGCCTGACAGGGGCCGCTGAAGCTTTCTTT. Translation: CSARGLTGAAEAFF. V is TRBV20-1 and J is TRBJ1-1, with 8 positions matching TRBD1. The CDR3 runs 14 residues. Losses at the gene ends were 1 base for V and 6 bases for J; bases not matched to a gene: 7. CDR1 DFQATT and CDR2 SNEGSKA come from the germline V gene (reference sequence).

This clonotype was detected ten times or more. The V call is TRBV20-1, the J call TRBJ2-2; a weak D match, TRBD2 (6 bases). Trimming shortened V by 1 base and J by 0 bases, and 6 bases separated the two germline ends. The CDR3 has 14 amino acids. The germline V gene has CDR1 DFQATT and CDR2 SNEGSKA (reference sequence). This CDR3 reads CSARGGANTGELFF. The CDR3 DNA sequence: TGCAGTGCTAGAGGCGGGGCGAACACCGGGGAGCTGTTTTTT.

This clonotype was counted at least ten times. One end of the junction does not line up with germline, which may come from a read error. The genes are TRBV7-7 and TRBJ2-7; 9 nucleotides line up with TRBD1. CDR1 and CDR2 (germline): SSHAT, FNYEAQ (reference sequence). The CDR3 totals 13 residues. CDR3 bases: TGTGCTAGCAGCTTGGGGACAGGGTCCGAGCAGTACTTC. This sequence encodes CASSLGTGSEQYF.

This rearrangement joins TRBV7-8 to TRBJ2-1; 8 bases map to TRBD1. V gave up 6 bases and J gave up 8 bases; unmatched junction bases: 9. CDR3 size: 14 residues. Germline lookup yields CDR1 SGHVS and CDR2 FQNEAQ. CDR3 residues: CASSLLQGAHEQFF. DNA of the CDR3: TGTGCCAGCAGTTTATTGCAGGGGGCCCATGAGCAGTTCTTC.

V and J are TRBV19 and TRBJ1-4; D call uncertain. Per the germline V gene, CDR1 is LNHDA and CDR2 is SQIVND (reference sequence). V was shortened by 3 bases and J by 0 bases, with 11 bases between the two germline ends. The length of the CDR3 is 16 residues. In DNA, the CDR3 is TGTGCCAGTAGTATGAACAAGGGAACAACTAATGAAAAACTGTTTTTT. It yields the protein CASSMNKGTTNEKLFF.

This clonotype has at least ten counts. J is TRBJ2-7 and V is TRBV7-2; no definite D call. Trimming left V 5 bases short and J 2 bases short, with 13 bases between. The germline CDR1 and CDR2 sequences are SGHTA and FQGNSA. The CDR3 runs 14 residues. CDR3 in amino acids: CASSQDGPPYEQYF. The CDR3, as DNA: TGTGCCAGCAGCCAAGACGGGCCACCCTACGAGCAGTACTTC.

The rearrangement links TRBV20-1 to TRBJ1-2, with a possible D match to TRBD1 (6 bases). CDR1 is DFQATT and CDR2 is SNEGSKA in the germline V gene (reference sequence). This CDR3 comprises 18 residues. With 0 bases removed from V and 4 bases from J, the gap between germline ends came to 24 bases. CDR3 sequence reads: CSARDPTGFHLSGYGYTF. The CDR3 DNA follows: TGCAGTGCTAGAGATCCCACAGGGTTTCATTTATCCGGCTATGGCTACACCTTC.

This rearrangement joins TRBV7-6 to TRBJ2-1; D might be TRBD1 or TRBD2, each matching 6 bases. Deletions cut 5 bases from V and 4 bases from J, with 15 bases between. The CDR3 has 15 amino acids. Germline CDR1 is SGHVS and CDR2 is FNYEAQ. DNA for the CDR3: TGTGCCAGCAGCATTGGGGGCGGGGCATACAATGAGCAGTTCTTC. Encoded protein: CASSIGGGAYNEQFF. The variable domain in full, with the rest retrieved from reference TRBV7-6 and TRBJ2-1, is GAGVSQSPRYKVTKRGQDVALRCDPISGHVSLYWYRQALGQGPEFLTYFNYEAQQDKSGLPNDRFSAERPEGSISTLTIQRTEQRDSAMYRCASSIGGGAYNEQFFGPGTRLTVL.

The CDR3 coding sequence is TGCGCCAGCAGCTTGGGTGCGGCAGAAAAAGCTTTCTTT. Protein sequence: CASSLGAAEKAFF. This rearrangement joins TRBV5-1 to TRBJ1-1; D gene uncertain. The CDR3 is made up of 13 amino acids. Per germline, CDR1 SGHRS and CDR2 YFSETQ. V was trimmed by 0 bases and J by 9 bases, leaving 12 bases between them.

On this clonotype itself: This is likely a read error, given that the CDR3 carries no conserved phenylalanine or tryptophan at its end. Because the CDR3's place on the DNA is in doubt, the DNA is left out and the CDR3 is given as listed by TCRdb. The V and J genes are TRBV4-2 and TRBJ2-5; TRBD1, the D gene given by the table, was not confirmed from the DNA. The length of the CDR3 is 8 amino acids, counting both ends. The V gene's germline CDR1 is LGHNA and CDR2 YNFKEQ. This CDR3 reads CASSQDPG.

The rearrangement joins TRBV7-2 to TRBJ2-7; D uncertain. This CDR3 is 14 amino acids long. V was pared by 0 bases and J by 5 bases, with 11 bases between. Germline V gene lookup returns CDR1 SGHTA and CDR2 FQGNSA. CDR3 region: CASSLARSSDEQYF. The CDR3 DNA reads as TGTGCCAGCAGCTTAGCTCGTTCTTCGGACGAGCAGTACTTC.

This clonotype has at least ten counts. The genes are TRBV5-7 and TRBJ1-4; a possible D gene is TRBD1 (6 bases). TRBV5-7 is an open reading frame, and its role is uncertain. V was clipped by 4 bases and J by 4 bases, with 17 bases between them. CDR3 length equals 16 residues. This CDR3 is CASSPSRTAFNEKLFF. CDR3 DNA: TGTGCCAGCAGCCCTAGCAGGACAGCTTTTAATGAAAAACTGTTTTTT.

The gene calls are TRBV7-3 and TRBJ1-2; 8 nucleotides align to TRBD1. J lost 8 bases, V lost 1 base, and 12 bases had no gene match. In germline, CDR1 is SGHTA, CDR2 FQGTGA. The CDR3 runs 16 residues. The CDR3 here is CASSLNPGQVMKGYTF. The CDR3 region has the DNA TGTGCCAGCAGCTTAAACCCGGGACAGGTGATGAAAGGCTACACCTTC.

A word on this clonotype: At one of its ends the junction is not consistent with the germline gene, which may arise from a read error. V and J are TRBV27 and TRBJ2-1; 9 positions match TRBD2. Germline lookup yields CDR1 MNHEY and CDR2 SMNVEV (reference sequence). The CDR3 loop spans 15 amino acids. CDR3 protein: CASSKGTSRRFGERF. The CDR3 bases are TGTGCCAGCAGTAAAGGGACTAGCCGGCGTTTCGGGGAGCGCTTC.

The V gene is TRBV7-6, the J gene TRBJ2-3; D is possibly TRBD2 (6 bases). The germline gives CDR1 SGHVS, CDR2 FNYEAQ. Trimming removed 4 bases from V and 4 bases from J, with 15 bases in between. This CDR3 has 15 amino acids. In DNA form, the CDR3 reads TGTGCCAGCAGCTCCGGGGTGGGGGGTGCAGATACGCAGTATTTT. It translates to CASSSGVGGADTQYF.